The rows below give T cell receptor beta chains drawn from one sample of a study of CXCR3-negative and CXCR3-positive naive CD8 T cells. TCRdb derives one entry per CDR3 protein from the 5' RACE reads, leaving out DNA. The ten most abundant clones cover 0.45% to 0.55% of a sample with over 100,000 distinct CDR3 sequences. Sequencing used naive CXCR3- CD8+ T cells from blood. The receptors originated from a human donor in good health. Some clones in this sample may be carry-over from other donors' samples. Both conserved end residues are part of each CDR3. Each record gives: CDR3 protein, V gene, J gene.

CDR3 protein: CASSGQGGQETQYF; V gene: TRBV9; J gene: TRBJ2-5
CDR3 protein: CASSLDPPGQFF; V gene: TRBV7-9; J gene: TRBJ2-1
CDR3 protein: CSGQPGQGESEAFF; V gene: TRBV29-1; J gene: TRBJ1-1
CDR3 protein: CASSSPLSGSPHYEQYF; V gene: TRBV5-1; J gene: TRBJ2-7
CDR3 protein: CASSSGGSYNEQFF; V gene: TRBV12-3/TRBV12-4; J gene: TRBJ2-1
CDR3 protein: CASSFGTSGDNEQFF; V gene: TRBV5-4; J gene: TRBJ2-1
CDR3 protein: CASSQDTTTAVGTGELFF; V gene: TRBV4-1; J gene: TRBJ2-2
CDR3 protein: CASSPQDGINQPQHF; V gene: TRBV27; J gene: TRBJ1-5
CDR3 protein: CASSSGQGLQPGELFF; V gene: TRBV28; J gene: TRBJ2-2
CDR3 protein: CASSLLIVETTYNEQFF; V gene: TRBV12-3/TRBV12-4; J gene: TRBJ2-1
CDR3 protein: CASSGASTDTQYF; V gene: TRBV6-2/TRBV6-3; J gene: TRBJ2-3
CDR3 protein: CASSQRGGGQGNYEQYF; V gene: TRBV4-1; J gene: TRBJ2-7
CDR3 protein: CARSVAGGDQPQHF; V gene: TRBV9; J gene: TRBJ1-5
CDR3 protein: CASSVVKGEQFF; V gene: TRBV9; J gene: TRBJ2-1
CDR3 protein: CASSWGTGEETQYF; V gene: TRBV19; J gene: TRBJ2-5
CDR3 protein: CASRLRRGRGTNEKLFF; V gene: TRBV12-2; J gene: TRBJ1-4
CDR3 protein: CASSLSGTDMNTEAFF; V gene: TRBV28; J gene: TRBJ1-1
CDR3 protein: CSARDRDVTYEQYF; V gene: TRBV20-1; J gene: TRBJ2-7
CDR3 protein: CASSRPIGSTEAFF; V gene: TRBV12-3/TRBV12-4; J gene: TRBJ1-1
CDR3 protein: CASSDSRGGTYEQYF; V gene: TRBV4-2; J gene: TRBJ2-7
CDR3 protein: CASSDAGEWEVNEQFF; V gene: TRBV2; J gene: TRBJ2-1
CDR3 protein: CASSSGLSSYNEQFF; V gene: TRBV13; J gene: TRBJ2-1
CDR3 protein: CSVPTYTGELFF; V gene: TRBV29-1; J gene: TRBJ2-2
CDR3 protein: CASSASGASYNEQFF; V gene: TRBV18; J gene: TRBJ2-1
CDR3 protein: CASSGGLAGNTGELFF; V gene: TRBV5-6; J gene: TRBJ2-2
CDR3 protein: CSGRQITEAFF; V gene: TRBV29-1; J gene: TRBJ1-1
CDR3 protein: CSARPPGNTEAFF; V gene: TRBV20-1; J gene: TRBJ1-1
CDR3 protein: CASSLGLARLGGELFF; V gene: TRBV28; J gene: TRBJ2-2
CDR3 protein: CASSQESMNTEAFF; V gene: TRBV4-3; J gene: TRBJ1-1
CDR3 protein: CASSVTGVHTDTQYF; V gene: TRBV6-5; J gene: TRBJ2-3
CDR3 protein: CASKTSDNSNTGELFF; V gene: TRBV28; J gene: TRBJ2-2
CDR3 protein: CASSLGSKQTQYF; V gene: TRBV28; J gene: TRBJ2-5
CDR3 protein: CASSQAGNEQFF; V gene: TRBV7-6; J gene: TRBJ2-1
CDR3 protein: CASSRPPDRGAYEQYF; V gene: TRBV28; J gene: TRBJ2-7
CDR3 protein: CASSRGEFSTDTQYF; V gene: TRBV5-1; J gene: TRBJ2-3
CDR3 protein: CSAEGQENYVYTF; V gene: TRBV29-1; J gene: TRBJ1-2
CDR3 protein: CASSPGTGVQETQYF; V gene: TRBV7-7; J gene: TRBJ2-5
CDR3 protein: CSAGIYNEQFF; V gene: TRBV29-1; J gene: TRBJ2-1
CDR3 protein: CASSSAKLAGPDTQYF; V gene: TRBV5-1; J gene: TRBJ2-3
CDR3 protein: CASSGGLAGPYNEQFF; V gene: TRBV25-1; J gene: TRBJ2-1
CDR3 protein: CASSDGGLPVF; V gene: TRBV6-4; J gene: TRBJ2-1
CDR3 protein: CSVAWDNYGYTF; V gene: TRBV29-1; J gene: TRBJ1-2
CDR3 protein: CATVSGRTYNEQFF; V gene: TRBV15; J gene: TRBJ2-1
CDR3 protein: CASSLAAAQGALYGYTF; V gene: TRBV5-1; J gene: TRBJ1-2
CDR3 protein: CASSFTGLSTDTQYF; V gene: TRBV7-6; J gene: TRBJ2-3
CDR3 protein: CATSFGGADTGELFF; V gene: TRBV24-1; J gene: TRBJ2-2
CDR3 protein: CASRLNDRSEPKETQYF; V gene: TRBV12-2; J gene: TRBJ2-5
CDR3 protein: CASSYLGPSYEQYF; V gene: TRBV5-1; J gene: TRBJ2-7
CDR3 protein: CASSGGSRVGETQYF; V gene: TRBV9; J gene: TRBJ2-5
CDR3 protein: CASSNSGTRPYEQYF; V gene: TRBV7-8; J gene: TRBJ2-7
CDR3 protein: CASSQESGGEGQYF; V gene: TRBV4-2; J gene: TRBJ2-3
CDR3 protein: CASSTGLAGLDEQYF; V gene: TRBV13; J gene: TRBJ2-7
CDR3 protein: CASSLARTIGAGELFF; V gene: TRBV5-1; J gene: TRBJ2-2
CDR3 protein: CSARDAGQRPGNTIYF; V gene: TRBV20-1; J gene: TRBJ1-3